This TCR beta chain was documented in a study of T cell repertoires in aging, cancer and after chemotherapy. Regarding the study as a whole: In cancer patients, declining TCR diversity with age involved lost richness and lost evenness. Rebound thymic output was suggested by rising median generation probability during chemotherapy in each cancer cohort. The repertoire data cannot show anything about immunological memory following chemotherapy. Untreated cancer patients had significantly lower blood TCR diversity than age-matched healthy donors.

This clonotype is large in the sample. As yet, its antigen is unknown. TCR beta rearrangements were amplified from peripheral blood genomic DNA. TRB rearrangements spanning V, D and J were amplified using mixed TRB-A/B primers. TCRdb re-derived calls from the multiplex PCR reads in MiXCR, one entry per CDR3 protein. Of over 1,000 distinct CDR3 sequences listed, 30% were seen once; the top ten hold around 37%. The receptor was derived from a human donor with a solid tumor. What was sequenced was blood.

CDR3: CASSYRLDEQYF. The CDR3 nucleotides are TGTGCCAGCAGTTACAGATTAGACGAGCAGTACTTC. The rearrangement links TRBV6-1 to TRBJ2-7; no clear D. The CDR3 loop spans 12 amino acids. The germline CDR1 and CDR2 sequences are MNHNS and SASEGT. V was pared by 5 bases and J by 5 bases, with 10 bases between.